The sequence of this T cell receptor beta chain was determined in a study of T cells after yellow fever vaccination. Whole-study findings and limits: Most primary-vaccination clones reappeared after the booster (approximately 95% CD4, about 88% CD8).

CDR3 length equals 17 residues. Deletions cut 0 bases from V and 2 bases from J, with 14 bases between. CDR1 and CDR2 from the germline V gene are LGHDT and YNNKEL (reference sequence). TCRdb recomputed calls from the 5' RACE reads with MiXCR, one row per CDR3 protein. The sample holds hundreds of thousands of distinct CDR3 sequences, about 17% seen once. This clonotype occurred a few times. Antigen specificity is unknown. The sample in question was PBMCs, obtained before the yellow fever booster vaccination. The chain links TRBV3-1 to TRBJ2-1; TRBD2 might be the D (6 bases). This receptor was taken from a man aged 18 to 29 who received the YFV17D yellow fever vaccine. The CDR3 sequence is CASSQESGGGTYNEQFF. DNA of the CDR3: TGTGCCAGCAGCCAAGAATCCGGGGGAGGCACCTACAATGAGCAGTTCTTC.